This T cell receptor (beta chain) stems from a study of CD4 T cells in relation to SARS-CoV-2 and coronaviruses. Study overall: After about nine days of antigen culture, PBMC TCR beta CDR3s were sequenced.

Sorted naive or memory CD4+ cells met CEF peptides for over 8 days. The protocol was immunoSEQ multiplex PCR, while the TCRdb copy is restricted to in-frame clones and leaves out a portion. The sample records about 38,000 clones, around 82% being singletons. Study-wide results and limits: According to naive versus memory sequencing, detected responses are memory recall, not newly primed.

The count of this clone is one. The antigen is undetermined. Germline V lookup: CDR1 LNHDA, CDR2 SQIVND (reference sequence). V was pared by 3 bases and J by 2 bases, with 3 bases of the junction left unmatched. This CDR3 spans 15 amino acids. The TCR originated in an adult with COVID-19. Input material: naive CD4+ T cells from PBMCs, cultured in vitro. Subset in this sample: naive CD4+ T cells isolated by negative enrichment. This rearrangement joins TRBV19 to TRBJ1-5, with 8 bases identical to TRBD1. The CDR3 sequence is CASSITGGGNQPQHF. The CDR3 DNA follows: TGTGCCAGTAGTATTACAGGGGGAGGCAATCAGCCCCAGCATTTT.